This is a list of T cell receptor beta chains from one sample in a study of naive and memory T cell subsets. TCRdb analysed the UMI-ligation and nested PCR reads with MiXCR anew, one entry per CDR3 protein. The table shows some 3,000 distinct CDR3 sequences, with 5.2% occurring only once. What was sequenced was CD4+ TEMRA cells from blood. These receptors all come from a human donor in good health. CDR3s include the opening cysteine and the closing phenylalanine or tryptophan. Each record gives: J gene, clone size, V gene, D gene, CDR3 length, CDR3 DNA, CDR3 protein. The D gene is left open where the match is weak. Expanded clones get a size class; other rows say once, few or many, or leave the size out.

j_call: TRBJ1-4; clone_size: medium-sized; v_call: TRBV28; d_call: -; cdr3_length: 18; cdr3_nt: TGTGCCAGCAGTTCACTAACCTTTAACAGAAGCCAACCCGAAAAACTGTTTTTT; cdr3_aa: CASSSLTFNRSQPEKLFF
j_call: TRBJ2-3; clone_size: medium-sized; v_call: TRBV9; d_call: TRBD1; cdr3_length: 17; cdr3_nt: TGTGCCAGCAGCGTGGGGGGGACAGGGGGAAGCACAGATACGCAGTATTTT; cdr3_aa: CASSVGGTGGSTDTQYF
j_call: TRBJ2-7; clone_size: many; v_call: TRBV10-1; d_call: -; cdr3_length: 14; cdr3_nt: TGCGCCAGCAATGACCACACGGATGGACAGGAGCAGTACTTC; cdr3_aa: CASNDHTDGQEQYF
j_call: TRBJ2-2; clone_size: many; v_call: TRBV20-1; d_call: -; cdr3_length: 15; cdr3_nt: TGCAGTGCTAGCCTGTTGGGACCTGGGGCCGGGGAGCTGTTTTTT; cdr3_aa: CSASLLGPGAGELFF
j_call: TRBJ2-1; clone_size: medium-sized; v_call: TRBV2; d_call: -; cdr3_length: 14; cdr3_nt: TGTGCCGTGGAGGCTGTCTCTTTCTACAATGAGCAGTTCTTC; cdr3_aa: CAVEAVSFYNEQFF
j_call: TRBJ1-1; clone_size: medium-sized; v_call: TRBV19; d_call: -; cdr3_length: 13; cdr3_nt: TGTGCCAGTAGTTCCCCAGGGTTTGTCAAAGCTTTCTTT; cdr3_aa: CASSSPGFVKAFF
j_call: TRBJ1-4; clone_size: many; v_call: TRBV12-3/TRBV12-4; d_call: -; cdr3_length: 13; cdr3_nt: TGTGCCAGCAGTTTAAAGTCCTGGGCAAAACTGTTTTTT; cdr3_aa: CASSLKSWAKLFF
j_call: TRBJ1-1; clone_size: -; v_call: TRBV30; d_call: -; cdr3_length: 14; cdr3_nt: TGTGCCCGGGACCCCGGCGGCCAGGCAGGACGAGCTTTCTTT; cdr3_aa: CARDPGGQAGRAFF
j_call: TRBJ2-7; clone_size: many; v_call: TRBV13; d_call: -; cdr3_length: 15; cdr3_nt: TGTGCCAGCAGCTTATTCCAGGACCCTACCTACGAGCAGTACTTC; cdr3_aa: CASSLFQDPTYEQYF
j_call: TRBJ2-1; clone_size: many; v_call: TRBV4-3; d_call: -; cdr3_length: 15; cdr3_nt: TGCGCCAGCAGCCAAGATCGAGGGAGAGGCAATGAGCAGTTCTTC; cdr3_aa: CASSQDRGRGNEQFF
j_call: TRBJ2-1; clone_size: many; v_call: TRBV6-2/TRBV6-3; d_call: TRBD2; cdr3_length: 16; cdr3_nt: TGTGCCAGCAGTTACTACGGACTAGCGCAGTACAATGAGCAGTTCTTC; cdr3_aa: CASSYYGLAQYNEQFF
j_call: TRBJ2-3; clone_size: many; v_call: TRBV20-1; d_call: -; cdr3_length: 15; cdr3_nt: TGCAGTGCCCGGAGGGCAGCGGTTAGCACAGATACGCAGTATTTT; cdr3_aa: CSARRAAVSTDTQYF
j_call: TRBJ2-1; clone_size: -; v_call: TRBV19; d_call: -; cdr3_length: 15; cdr3_nt: TGTGCCAGTAGTACTGGGAAGGGTAAGGGACCGGGGCAGTTCTTC; cdr3_aa: CASSTGKGKGPGQFF
j_call: TRBJ1-2; clone_size: medium-sized; v_call: TRBV7-2; d_call: -; cdr3_length: 14; cdr3_nt: TGTGCCAGCAGACAAGACAGCGCTCCCTATGGCTACACCTTC; cdr3_aa: CASRQDSAPYGYTF
j_call: TRBJ1-5; clone_size: many; v_call: TRBV27; d_call: -; cdr3_length: 14; cdr3_nt: TGTGCCAGCAGTTTGGGTGCGGGAGGCCAGCCCCAGCATTTT; cdr3_aa: CASSLGAGGQPQHF
j_call: TRBJ2-1; clone_size: many; v_call: TRBV27; d_call: TRBD2; cdr3_length: 20; cdr3_nt: TGTGCCAGCAGTCCTGCGACAGGGGAGGTAGCGGGAGGGGCCCACAATGAGCAGTTCTTC; cdr3_aa: CASSPATGEVAGGAHNEQFF
j_call: TRBJ2-4; clone_size: many; v_call: TRBV28; d_call: TRBD1; cdr3_length: 18; cdr3_nt: TGTGCCAGCAGTTTGACACAACGTTGGGACAGGGCCGAAAACATTCAGTACTTC; cdr3_aa: CASSLTQRWDRAENIQYF
j_call: TRBJ1-2; clone_size: many; v_call: TRBV5-1; d_call: -; cdr3_length: 14; cdr3_nt: TGCGCCAGCAGCATCGGGGGGCTTGGCTATGGCTACACCTTC; cdr3_aa: CASSIGGLGYGYTF
j_call: TRBJ1-6; clone_size: medium-sized; v_call: TRBV12-3/TRBV12-4; d_call: -; cdr3_length: 15; cdr3_nt: TGTGCCAGCAGTTTCCTATCGACCACCAATTCACCCCTCCACTTT; cdr3_aa: CASSFLSTTNSPLHF
j_call: TRBJ1-4; clone_size: many; v_call: TRBV7-8; d_call: TRBD1; cdr3_length: 21; cdr3_nt: TGTGCCAGCAGCTTAGCTAGGTGGAGGACAGGGTCCGGGATCCCTAATGAAAAACTGTTTTTT; cdr3_aa: CASSLARWRTGSGIPNEKLFF
j_call: TRBJ2-5; clone_size: many; v_call: TRBV12-3/TRBV12-4; d_call: -; cdr3_length: 14; cdr3_nt: TGTGCCAGCAGTTTATCGGGATCCCAAGAGACCCAGTACTTC; cdr3_aa: CASSLSGSQETQYF
j_call: TRBJ2-1; clone_size: many; v_call: TRBV12-3/TRBV12-4; d_call: TRBD2; cdr3_length: 17; cdr3_nt: TGTGCCAGCAGTTCCCCGGGACTAGCGGGAGGGGTCAATGAGCAGTTCTTC; cdr3_aa: CASSSPGLAGGVNEQFF
j_call: TRBJ2-1; clone_size: large; v_call: TRBV28; d_call: -; cdr3_length: 16; cdr3_nt: TGTGCCAGCAGTCGCGGGACACCGGGCTCCTACAATGAGCAGTTCTTC; cdr3_aa: CASSRGTPGSYNEQFF
j_call: TRBJ1-6; clone_size: -; v_call: TRBV12-3/TRBV12-4; d_call: TRBD1; cdr3_length: 17; cdr3_nt: TGTGCCAGCAGTCCCCGACAGGGGGCAGGGGATAGCTCACCCCTCCACTTT; cdr3_aa: CASSPRQGAGDSSPLHF
j_call: TRBJ1-5; clone_size: medium-sized; v_call: TRBV19; d_call: -; cdr3_length: 12; cdr3_nt: TGTGCCAGTAGTATTTTATCGTTTCGGTTGCATTTT; cdr3_aa: CASSILSFRLHF
j_call: TRBJ2-1; clone_size: medium-sized; v_call: TRBV7-2; d_call: -; cdr3_length: 15; cdr3_nt: TGTGCCAGCAGCTTAGAGGACCGACGACTGAATGAGCAGTTCTTC; cdr3_aa: CASSLEDRRLNEQFF
j_call: TRBJ1-1; clone_size: many; v_call: TRBV6-5; d_call: TRBD1; cdr3_length: 14; cdr3_nt: TGTGCCAGCATCCCCGGACAGGGCAACACTGAAGCTTTCTTT; cdr3_aa: CASIPGQGNTEAFF
j_call: TRBJ2-5; clone_size: -; v_call: TRBV5-1; d_call: -; cdr3_length: 14; cdr3_nt: TGCGCCAGCAGACAGACTGGGCGGCAAGAGACCCAGTACTTC; cdr3_aa: CASRQTGRQETQYF
j_call: TRBJ2-2; clone_size: medium-sized; v_call: TRBV6-6; d_call: TRBD1; cdr3_length: 14; cdr3_nt: TGTGCCAGCAGGGGACAGCTCAACACCGGGGAGCTGTTTTTT; cdr3_aa: CASRGQLNTGELFF
j_call: TRBJ2-5; clone_size: -; v_call: TRBV28; d_call: -; cdr3_length: 13; cdr3_nt: TGTGCCAGCAGTTTCGGTTACGGCAAGACCCAGTACTTC; cdr3_aa: CASSFGYGKTQYF
j_call: TRBJ1-2; clone_size: medium-sized; v_call: TRBV9; d_call: -; cdr3_length: 14; cdr3_nt: TGTGCCAGCAGCGTTGGCGGAGCTAACTATGGCTACACCTTC; cdr3_aa: CASSVGGANYGYTF
j_call: TRBJ2-7; clone_size: few; v_call: TRBV28; d_call: -; cdr3_length: 15; cdr3_nt: TGTGCCAGCAGTTTATGGGGTAGCGGAGATTACGAGCAGTACTTC; cdr3_aa: CASSLWGSGDYEQYF
j_call: TRBJ1-5; clone_size: medium-sized; v_call: TRBV20-1; d_call: TRBD1; cdr3_length: 13; cdr3_nt: TGCAGTGCTAGAGTGACAGGGGATCAGCCCCAGCATTTT; cdr3_aa: CSARVTGDQPQHF
j_call: TRBJ2-4; clone_size: many; v_call: TRBV11-2; d_call: TRBD1; cdr3_length: 11; cdr3_nt: TGTGCCAGCAGCCCCGACAGGGGGGTAAACTTC; cdr3_aa: CASSPDRGVNF
j_call: TRBJ1-2; clone_size: many; v_call: TRBV28; d_call: -; cdr3_length: 12; cdr3_nt: TGTGCCGCTAGACAGTCTGGCTATGGCTACACCTTC; cdr3_aa: CAARQSGYGYTF
j_call: TRBJ1-5; clone_size: many; v_call: TRBV15; d_call: TRBD1; cdr3_length: 14; cdr3_nt: TGTGCCACCAGACAGGGGGCTAGCAATCAGCCCCAGCATTTT; cdr3_aa: CATRQGASNQPQHF
j_call: TRBJ1-1; clone_size: medium-sized; v_call: TRBV11-3; d_call: TRBD1; cdr3_length: 14; cdr3_nt: TGTGCCAGCAGCCAGGGACAGGCAAACACTGAAGCTTTCTTT; cdr3_aa: CASSQGQANTEAFF
j_call: TRBJ2-4; clone_size: many; v_call: TRBV7-9; d_call: TRBD2; cdr3_length: 17; cdr3_nt: TGTGCCAGCAGCTTATCTGCGCGGGGGATCAACAAAAACATTCAGTACTTC; cdr3_aa: CASSLSARGINKNIQYF
j_call: TRBJ2-2; clone_size: many; v_call: TRBV7-2; d_call: TRBD2; cdr3_length: 15; cdr3_nt: TGTGCCAGCAGCGTGGGACTAGCGGGAGCCGGGGAGCTGTTTTTT; cdr3_aa: CASSVGLAGAGELFF
j_call: TRBJ2-2; clone_size: many; v_call: TRBV9; d_call: -; cdr3_length: 12; cdr3_nt: TGTGCCAGCAGCGGGGGACCGGGAAAGAGGTTTTTT; cdr3_aa: CASSGGPGKRFF
j_call: TRBJ1-3; clone_size: medium-sized; v_call: TRBV6-6; d_call: -; cdr3_length: 12; cdr3_nt: TGTGCCAGCAGTTATACTGGAAACACCATATATTTT; cdr3_aa: CASSYTGNTIYF